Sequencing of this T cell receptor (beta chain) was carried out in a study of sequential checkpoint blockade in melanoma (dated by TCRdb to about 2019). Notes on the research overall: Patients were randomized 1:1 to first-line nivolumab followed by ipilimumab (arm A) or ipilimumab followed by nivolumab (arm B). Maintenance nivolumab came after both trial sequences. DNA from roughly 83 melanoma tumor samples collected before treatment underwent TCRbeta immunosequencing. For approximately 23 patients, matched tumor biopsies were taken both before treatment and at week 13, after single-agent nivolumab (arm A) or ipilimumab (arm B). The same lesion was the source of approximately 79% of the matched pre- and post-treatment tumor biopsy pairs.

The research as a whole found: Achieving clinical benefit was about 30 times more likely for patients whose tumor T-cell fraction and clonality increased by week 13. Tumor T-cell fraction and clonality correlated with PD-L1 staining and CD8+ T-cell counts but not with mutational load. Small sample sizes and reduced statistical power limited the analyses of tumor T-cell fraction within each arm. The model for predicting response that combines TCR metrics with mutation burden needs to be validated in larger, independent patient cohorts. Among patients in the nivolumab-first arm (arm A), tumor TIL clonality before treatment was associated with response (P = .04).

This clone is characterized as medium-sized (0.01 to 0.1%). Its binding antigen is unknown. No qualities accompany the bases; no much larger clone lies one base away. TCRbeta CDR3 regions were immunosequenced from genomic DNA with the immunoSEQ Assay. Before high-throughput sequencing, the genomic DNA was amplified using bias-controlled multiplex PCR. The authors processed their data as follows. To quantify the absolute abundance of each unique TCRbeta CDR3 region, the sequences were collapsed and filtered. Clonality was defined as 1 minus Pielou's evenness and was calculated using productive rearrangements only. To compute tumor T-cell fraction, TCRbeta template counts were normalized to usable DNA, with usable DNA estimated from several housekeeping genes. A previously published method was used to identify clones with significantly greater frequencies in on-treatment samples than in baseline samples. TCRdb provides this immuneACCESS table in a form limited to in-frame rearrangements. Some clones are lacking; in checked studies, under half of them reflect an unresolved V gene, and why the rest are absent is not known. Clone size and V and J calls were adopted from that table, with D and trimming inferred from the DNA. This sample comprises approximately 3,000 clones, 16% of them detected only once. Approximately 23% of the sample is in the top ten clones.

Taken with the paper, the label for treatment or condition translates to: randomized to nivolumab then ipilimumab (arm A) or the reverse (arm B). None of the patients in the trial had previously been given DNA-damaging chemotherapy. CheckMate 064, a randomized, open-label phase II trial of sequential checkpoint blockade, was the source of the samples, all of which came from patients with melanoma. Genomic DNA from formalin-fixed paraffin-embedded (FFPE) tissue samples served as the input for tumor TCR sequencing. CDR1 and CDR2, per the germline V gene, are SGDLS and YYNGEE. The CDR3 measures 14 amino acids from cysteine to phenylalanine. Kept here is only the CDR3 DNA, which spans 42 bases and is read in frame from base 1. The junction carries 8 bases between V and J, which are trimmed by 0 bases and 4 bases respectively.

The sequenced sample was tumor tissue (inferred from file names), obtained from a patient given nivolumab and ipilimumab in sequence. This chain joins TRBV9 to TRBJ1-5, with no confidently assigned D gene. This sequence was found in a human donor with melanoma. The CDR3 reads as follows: CASSVGMGNQPQHF. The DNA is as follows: TGTGCCAGCAGCGTAGGTATGGGGAATCAGCCCCAGCATTTT.